Listed here are 11 T cell receptor beta chains from one sample, sequenced in a study of beta chain features in type 1 diabetes (dated by TCRdb to 2016 to 2019). Beyond this particular receptor, the publication reports: In all four CD4+ subsets, TCRB CDR3 length was moderately but significantly shorter in type 1 diabetes patients.

Libraries were made using the immunoSEQ multiplex PCR assay. All of the isolated RNA was reverse transcribed with the High Capacity cDNA Reverse Transcription Kit, so expressed TCRB transcripts were sequenced. TCRdb carries this immuneACCESS record with in-frame sequences only. Its versions omit some clonotypes, under half of them owing to an unresolved V gene in the studies checked, with the rest unexplained. This sample is represented by 300,000 to 450,000 clones; around 12% of them were singletons. About 0.01% of the sample is taken by the ten largest. These receptors' targets are unknown. Sample: naive CD4+ T cells from blood. Sample cell subset or site, as interpreted from the label and publication: true naive CD4+ T cells. These receptors all stem from a woman younger than 30 with type 1 diabetes.

The chain joins TRBV5-1 to TRBJ2-1; perhaps TRBD2 as D (5 bases). The germline CDR1 and CDR2 sequences are SGHRS and YFSETQ. The CDR3 is 15 amino acids. Trimming shortened V by 2 bases and J by 5 bases, and 14 bases separated the two germline ends. This CDR3 is CASSFGGQLDNEQFF. In DNA, the CDR3 is TGCGCCAGCAGCTTCGGAGGCCAACTCGACAATGAGCAGTTCTTC.

This clone was seen a handful of times. The chain is built from TRBV6-5 and TRBJ2-1; 14 positions match TRBD2. The CDR3 runs to 15 residues. V trimming: 2 bases; J trimming: 7 bases; junction bases outside the gene matches: 1. CDR1 MNHEY and CDR2 SVGAGI come from the germline V gene. The CDR3 sequence: CASSYGTSGRNEQFF. The CDR3 bases are TGTGCCAGCAGTTACGGGACTAGCGGGAGAAATGAGCAGTTCTTC.

This clone was counted only a few times. The chain has TRBV19 and TRBJ2-4, with 7 bases aligning to TRBD2. The CDR3 loop spans 15 amino acids. V lost 5 bases and J lost 0; bases outside the gene matches: 4. The germline gives CDR1 LNHDA, CDR2 SQIVND (reference sequence). This chain's CDR3 is CASSLGGVAKNIQYF. CDR3 sequence (DNA): TGTGCCAGTAGTCTTGGGGGGGTAGCCAAAAACATTCAGTACTTC.

CDR3 sequence reads: CASSQGSAGEGYTF. As DNA, the CDR3 is TGTGCCAGCAGCCAAGGATCGGCAGGGGAAGGCTACACCTTC. V usage is TRBV11-3 and J usage is TRBJ1-2, with D maybe TRBD1 (6 bases). V was trimmed by 5 bases and J by 8 bases, leaving 18 bases between them. This CDR3 spans 14 amino acids. Germline CDR1 SGHNT, CDR2 YENEEA.

This clone came up a few times. This sequence joins TRBV5-1 and TRBJ1-1; 8 bases map to TRBD1. Trimming at V came to 4 bases and at J to 0 bases, leaving 8 bases not matched to a gene. Looked up from germline, CDR1 is SGHRS and CDR2 is YFSETQ. The CDR3 length is 16 residues. CDR3 protein: CASSPLTGALNTEAFF. Written as DNA, the CDR3 is TGCGCCAGCAGCCCCTTGACAGGGGCTTTGAACACTGAAGCTTTCTTT.

This clone was observed a handful of times. The rearrangement joins TRBV14 to TRBJ2-1, with D tentatively TRBD2 (6 bases). The germline gives CDR1 SGHDN, CDR2 FVKESK. V was cut by 5 bases and J by 3 bases, with 8 bases left in between. This CDR3 has 13 residues. CDR3 sequence (DNA): TGTGCCAGCAGCTGGGACTTCTACAATGAGCAGTTCTTC. Protein: CASSWDFYNEQFF. The complete variable domain, with remaining parts taken from reference TRBV14 and TRBJ2-1, reads EAGVTQFPSHSVIEKGQTVTLRCDPISGHDNLYWYRRVMGKEIKFLLHFVKESKQDESGMPNNRFLAERTGGTYSTLKVQPAELEDSGVYFCASSWDFYNEQFFGPGTRLTVL.

A few counts support this clone. V usage is TRBV5-4 and J usage is TRBJ2-7; 10 bases line up with TRBD1. The junction had 6 bases not matched to a gene; V was cut back by 4 bases and J by 2 bases. This CDR3 is built from 15 residues. Germline V gene data show CDR1 as SGHNT and CDR2 as YYREEE (reference sequence). CDR3 amino acids: CASSPGQGGTYEQYF. CDR3 nucleotide sequence: TGTGCCAGCAGCCCCGGACAGGGGGGCACCTACGAGCAGTACTTC.

This clone came up a few times. The gene calls are TRBV19 and TRBJ1-1; D is possibly TRBD1 (6 bases). The ends were cut back, 3 bases at V and 4 bases at J, with 9 bases in the middle. CDR3 length: 13 residues. Looked up from germline, CDR1 is LNHDA and CDR2 is SQIVND (reference sequence). Here the CDR3 DNA reads TGTGCCAGTAGTATCAACAGGGCCACTGAAGCTTTCTTT. Translation gives CASSINRATEAFF.

The rearrangement links TRBV6-5 to TRBJ1-5; D unresolved. Per germline, CDR1 MNHEY and CDR2 SVGAGI. Trimming stripped 0 bases from V and 4 bases from J, with 4 bases between. The CDR3 consists of 13 residues. This CDR3 is CASSYSQNQPQHF. In nucleotides, the CDR3 is TGTGCCAGCAGTTACTCCCAAAATCAGCCCCAGCATTTT.

This rearrangement joins TRBV19 to TRBJ1-2; the match to TRBD1 covers 9 bases. Germline V gene sequence: CDR1 LNHDA, CDR2 SQIVND (reference sequence). The CDR3 contains 16 residues. V shed 6 bases, J shed 6 bases, and the junction held 14 bases outside the gene matches. CDR3: CASSSLLHRDRDGYTF. CDR3 DNA sequence: TGTGCCAGTAGCAGCCTACTCCACCGGGACAGGGATGGCTACACCTTC.

This clone was observed a few times. This chain joins TRBV5-5 and TRBJ2-6; TRBD2 is a possible D gene (5 bases). This CDR3 comprises 15 residues. The germline V gene encodes CDR1 SGHKS and CDR2 YYEKEE (reference sequence). Trimming shortened V by 1 base and J by 2 bases, and 7 bases separated the two germline ends. This chain's CDR3 is CASSLTGAGANVLTF. CDR3 coding DNA: TGTGCCAGCAGCTTGACCGGGGCTGGGGCCAACGTCCTGACTTTC. The complete variable domain, with remaining parts taken from reference TRBV5-5 and TRBJ2-6, reads DAGVTQSPTHLIKTRGQQVTLRCSPISGHKSVSWYQQVLGQGPQFIFQYYEKEERGRGNFPDRFSARQFPNYSSELNVNALLLGDSALYLCASSLTGAGANVLTFGAGSRLTVL.